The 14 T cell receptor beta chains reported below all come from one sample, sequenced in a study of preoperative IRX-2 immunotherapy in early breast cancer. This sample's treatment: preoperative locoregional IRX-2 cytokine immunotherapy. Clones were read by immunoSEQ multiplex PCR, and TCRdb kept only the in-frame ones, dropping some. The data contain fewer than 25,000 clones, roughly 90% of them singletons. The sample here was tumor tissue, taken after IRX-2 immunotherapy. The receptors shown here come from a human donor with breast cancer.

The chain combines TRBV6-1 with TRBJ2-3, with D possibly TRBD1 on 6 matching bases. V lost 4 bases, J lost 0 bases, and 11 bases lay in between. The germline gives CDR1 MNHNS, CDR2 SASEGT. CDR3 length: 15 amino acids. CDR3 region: CASSGGPASTDTQYF. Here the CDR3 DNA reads TGTGCCAGCAGTGGGGGGCCAGCCAGCACAGATACGCAGTATTTT.

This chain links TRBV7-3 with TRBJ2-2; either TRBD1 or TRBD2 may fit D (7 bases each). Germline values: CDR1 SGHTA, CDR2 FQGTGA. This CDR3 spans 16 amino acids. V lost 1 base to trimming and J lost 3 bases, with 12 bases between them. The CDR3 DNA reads TGTGCCAGCAGCTTAAACTCAGGGGGGGACACCGGGGAGCTGTTTTTT. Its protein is CASSLNSGGDTGELFF.

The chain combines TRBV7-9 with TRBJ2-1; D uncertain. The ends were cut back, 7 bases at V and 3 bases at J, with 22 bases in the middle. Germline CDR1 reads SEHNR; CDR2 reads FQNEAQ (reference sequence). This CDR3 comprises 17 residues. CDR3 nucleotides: TGTGCCAGCACCTCAAAACGGATCCAGGTAATCTACAATGAGCAGTTCTTC. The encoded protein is CASTSKRIQVIYNEQFF.

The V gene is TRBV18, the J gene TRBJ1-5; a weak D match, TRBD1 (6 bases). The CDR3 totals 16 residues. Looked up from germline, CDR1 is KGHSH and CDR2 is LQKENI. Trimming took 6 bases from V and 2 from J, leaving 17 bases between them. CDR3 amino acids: CASSAIGGQGNQPQHF. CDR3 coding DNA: TGTGCCAGCTCCGCCATTGGGGGGCAGGGCAATCAGCCCCAGCATTTT.

CDR3 in amino acids: CASSLAPLSSGGAETQYF. The CDR3 coding sequence is TGTGCCAGCAGCTTAGCTCCCTTATCGAGCGGGGGGGCGGAGACCCAGTACTTC. The J gene is TRBJ2-5, the V gene TRBV7-3; 10 nucleotides agree with TRBD2. With 2 bases clipped from V and 5 bases from J, the junction kept 14 bases outside the gene matches. This CDR3 comprises 18 residues. Per germline, CDR1 SGHTA and CDR2 FQGTGA.

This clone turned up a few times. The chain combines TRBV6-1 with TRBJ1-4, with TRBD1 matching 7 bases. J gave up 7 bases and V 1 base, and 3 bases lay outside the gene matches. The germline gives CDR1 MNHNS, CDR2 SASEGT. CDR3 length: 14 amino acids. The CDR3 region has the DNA TGTGCCAGCAGTGAAGGAAAGGGGGCTGAAAAACTGTTTTTT. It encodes CASSEGKGAEKLFF.

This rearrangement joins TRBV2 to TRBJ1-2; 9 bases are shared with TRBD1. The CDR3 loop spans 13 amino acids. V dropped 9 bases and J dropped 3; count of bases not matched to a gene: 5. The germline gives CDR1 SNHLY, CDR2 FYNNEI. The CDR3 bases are TGTGCCAGTGGGACAGGGTATGACTATGGCTACACCTTC. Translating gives CASGTGYDYGYTF.

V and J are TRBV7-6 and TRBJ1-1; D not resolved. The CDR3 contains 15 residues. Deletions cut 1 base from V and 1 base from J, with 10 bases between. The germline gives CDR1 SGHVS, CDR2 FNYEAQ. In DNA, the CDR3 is TGTGCCAGCAGCTTAGACCCCGTCGGGAACACTGAAGCTTTCTTT. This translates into CASSLDPVGNTEAFF.

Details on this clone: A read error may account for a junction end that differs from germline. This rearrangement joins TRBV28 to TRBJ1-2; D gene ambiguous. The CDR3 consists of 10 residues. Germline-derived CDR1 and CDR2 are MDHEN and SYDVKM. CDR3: CASRRDSTYF. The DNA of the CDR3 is TGTGCCAGCAGGCGGGATAGTACTTACTTC.

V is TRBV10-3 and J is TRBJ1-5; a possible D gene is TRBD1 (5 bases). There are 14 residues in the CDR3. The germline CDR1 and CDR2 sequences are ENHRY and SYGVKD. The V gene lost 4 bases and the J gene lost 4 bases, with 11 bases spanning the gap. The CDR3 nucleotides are TGTGCCATCAGTGCCGGGGGGGGAAATCAGCCCCAGCATTTT. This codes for CAISAGGGNQPQHF.

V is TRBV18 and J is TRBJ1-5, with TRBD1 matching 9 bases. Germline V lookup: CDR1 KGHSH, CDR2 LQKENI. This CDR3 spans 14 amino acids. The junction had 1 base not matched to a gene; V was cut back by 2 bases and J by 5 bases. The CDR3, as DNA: TGTGCCAGCTCACCAGGGACAGGGCATCAGCCCCAGCATTTT. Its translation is CASSPGTGHQPQHF.

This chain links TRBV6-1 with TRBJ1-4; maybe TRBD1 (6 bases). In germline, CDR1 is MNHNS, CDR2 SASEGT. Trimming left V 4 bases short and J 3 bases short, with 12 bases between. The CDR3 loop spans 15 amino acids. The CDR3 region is CASSGGGLANEKLFF. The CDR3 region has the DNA TGTGCCAGCAGTGGGGGGGGGCTAGCTAATGAAAAACTGTTTTTT.

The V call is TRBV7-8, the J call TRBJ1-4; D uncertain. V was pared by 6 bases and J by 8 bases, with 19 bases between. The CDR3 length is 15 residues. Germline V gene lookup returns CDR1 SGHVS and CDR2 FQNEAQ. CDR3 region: CASSSRLGNREKLFF. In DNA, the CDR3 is TGTGCCAGCAGTAGTAGGTTAGGTAATAGGGAAAAACTGTTTTTT.

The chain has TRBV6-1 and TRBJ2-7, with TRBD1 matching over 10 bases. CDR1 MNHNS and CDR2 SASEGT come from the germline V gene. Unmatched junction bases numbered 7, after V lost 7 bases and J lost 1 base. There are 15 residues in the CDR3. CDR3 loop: CASTRDRGHSYEQYV. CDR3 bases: TGTGCCAGCACCAGAGACAGGGGGCATTCCTACGAGCAGTACGTC.